This TCR beta chain derives from a study of cytomegalovirus exposure and HLA in healthy donors. Study-wide background: A subsequent analysis stated that the 100 to 150 validation repertoires were run on the same platform as the approximately 700 first-cohort repertoires. The study, taken as a whole, reports: Among TCR beta chains, those listed as cytomegalovirus-associated numbered about 150. As confirmed in vitro, a few CMV-associated chains were specific for CMV antigens.

Sequencing used immunoSEQ multiplex PCR; TCRdb keeps in-frame clones, though not all of them. The data contain approximately 60,000 clones, 80% to 95% of them singletons. Worth noting for this clone: The antigen is undetermined.

The V and J ends lost 4 bases and 12 bases, in that order; junction bases with no gene match: 9. CDR1 is MNHEY and CDR2 is SVGAGI in the germline V gene. The CDR3 covers 13 residues. The source is a young man in good health and CMV-seronegative. The chain combines TRBV6-5 with TRBJ2-1; 7 bases fit TRBD1. Source material: PBMCs. The CDR3 loop is CASSSTNRGGQFF. The CDR3 nucleotides are TGTGCCAGCAGTTCTACGAACAGGGGCGGGCAGTTCTTC.